The table lists the clone carrying this TCR beta chain with a count of one. This entry is derived from a study of T cell responses to AZD1222 COVID-19 vaccine. Germline lookup yields CDR1 SGHAT and CDR2 FQNNGV. This CDR3 region has 15 residues. The V gene end was trimmed by 4 bases and the J gene end by 4 bases; junction bases not matched to a gene: 7. The repertoire was sequenced with immunoSEQ multiplex PCR; TCRdb's copy has only in-frame clones and lacks some. The sample lists around 200,000 clones, approximately 90% occurring once. J is TRBJ2-1 and V is TRBV11-2, with 7 positions matching TRBD1. The input for sequencing was peripheral blood, taken on day 0 of AZD1222 vaccination. This TCR came from an adult in good health. This CDR3 is CASSSGQRTYNEQFF. CDR3 DNA sequence: TGTGCCAGCAGCTCGGGACAGAGAACGTACAATGAGCAGTTCTTC. Full variable domain (remainder filled in from reference TRBV11-2 and TRBJ2-1): EAGVAQSPRYKIIEKRQSVAFWCNPISGHATLYWYQQILGQGPKLLIQFQNNGVVDDSQLPKDRFSAERLKGVDSTLKIQPAKLEDSAVYLCASSSGQRTYNEQFFGPGTRLTVL.